This passage covers 8 T cell receptor beta chains from one sample sequenced in a study of cytomegalovirus exposure and HLA in healthy donors. Clones were sequenced by immunoSEQ multiplex PCR, and TCRdb holds only the in-frame ones, with some missing. The sample lists about 60,000 clones; roughly 90% were seen once. Sequenced input: PBMCs. The receptor source for this set is a man between 18 and 35 years old in good health and CMV-seronegative.

The genes are TRBV5-6 and TRBJ2-3; D uncertain. V was pared by 3 bases and J by 10 bases, with 15 bases between. Germline assignment: CDR1 SGHDT and CDR2 YYEEEE. The length of the CDR3 is 13 residues. The CDR3 here is CASSSRLDAAQYF. Here the CDR3 DNA reads TGTGCCAGCAGCTCCAGACTCGATGCGGCGCAGTATTTT.

The CDR3 DNA reads TGTGCCAGCTGGGGGGGGACAACTGAAGCTTTCTTT. Translated, it gives CASWGGTTEAFF. The V gene is TRBV6-5, the J gene TRBJ1-1, with a tentative D call TRBD1 (6 bases). V lost 8 bases to trimming and J lost 5 bases, with 12 bases between them. CDR1 and CDR2 from the germline V gene are MNHEY and SVGAGI. There are 12 residues in the CDR3.

This chain uses TRBV7-2 with TRBJ2-7, with 7 bases lining up with TRBD2. Losses at the gene ends were 3 bases for V and 2 bases for J; bases not matched to a gene: 10. Germline values: CDR1 SGHTA, CDR2 FQGNSA. The CDR3 covers 16 residues. The CDR3 region has the DNA TGTGCCAGCAGCTTGGGGGGGTGGGGATTCACCTACGAGCAGTACTTC. It translates to CASSLGGWGFTYEQYF.

Only one count was recorded for this clone. This chain connects TRBV7-6 to TRBJ1-3, with a weak D call TRBD1 (5 bases). Germline lookup yields CDR1 SGHVS and CDR2 FNYEAQ. Trimming took off 3 bases at V and 1 base at J, with 10 bases between the two ends. The CDR3 has 15 residues. The CDR3 DNA reads as TGTGCCAGCAGCTTGGGAGGGGTTTCTGGAAACACCATATATTTT. Amino acids: CASSLGGVSGNTIYF.

This chain links TRBV28 with TRBJ2-3, with a possible D match to TRBD2 (6 bases). Germline-derived CDR1 and CDR2 are MDHEN and SYDVKM. This CDR3 has 14 amino acids. Trimming took off 3 bases at V and 0 bases at J, with 7 bases between the two ends. The CDR3 sequence: CASSFGTSTDTQYF. In DNA, the CDR3 is TGTGCCAGCAGTTTCGGGACTAGCACAGATACGCAGTATTTT. Based on the CDR3 plus reference TRBV28 and TRBJ2-3, the full variable domain is DVKVTQSSRYLVKRTGEKVFLECVQDMDHENMFWYRQDPGLGLRLIYFSYDVKMKEKGDIPEGYSVSREKKERFSLILESASTNQTSMYLCASSFGTSTDTQYFGPGTRLTVL.

This clone was seen once. The V gene is TRBV7-9, the J gene TRBJ2-5, with 8 bases identical to TRBD1. Germline assignment: CDR1 SEHNR and CDR2 FQNEAQ (reference sequence). The CDR3 runs to 13 residues. V dropped 5 bases and J dropped 4; count of bases not matched to a gene: 3. Here the CDR3 reads CASSPTGVETQYF. As DNA, the CDR3 is TGTGCCAGCAGCCCGACAGGGGTAGAGACCCAGTACTTC.

This clone came up a few times. The gene calls are TRBV6-6 and TRBJ1-2; maybe TRBD1 (6 bases). CDR3 length: 16 amino acids. The V gene's germline CDR1 is MNHNY and CDR2 SVGAGI (reference sequence). V lost 7 bases and J lost 4, with 22 bases in between. In DNA form, the CDR3 reads TGTGCCAGCACGGAGCTAAGTTCAGGGGCCTTCTATGGCTACACCTTC. Its protein product is CASTELSSGAFYGYTF.

V usage is TRBV5-1 and J usage is TRBJ1-4; TRBD1 might be the D (5 bases). V dropped 4 bases and J dropped 7 bases, with 17 bases sitting between them. Per the germline V gene, CDR1 is SGHRS and CDR2 is YFSETQ. The length of the CDR3 is 15 residues. The CDR3 DNA is TGCGCCAGCAGCGAATCAGGGTTTTCCGGTGAAAAACTGTTTTTT. It yields the protein CASSESGFSGEKLFF.